This passage covers 27 T cell receptor beta chains from one sample sequenced in a study of cytomegalovirus exposure and HLA in healthy donors. This PCR relied on a set of 60 Vbeta primers and 13 Jbeta primers. Assay: immunoSEQ multiplex PCR; the TCRdb copy retains only in-frame clones and omits some. The sample yields under 150,000 clones, about three quarters seen once. The specimen was PBMCs. All receptors derive from a man between 18 and 29 years old in good health and CMV-seronegative.

J is TRBJ2-7 and V is TRBV18; a weak D match, TRBD2 (5 bases). Trimming cost V 0 bases and J 2 bases, with 5 bases left between them. The CDR3 is 13 amino acids. The V gene's germline CDR1 is KGHSH and CDR2 LQKENI. CDR3 sequence reads: CASSPPRAYEQYF. CDR3 coding DNA: TGTGCCAGCTCACCACCGCGGGCCTACGAGCAGTACTTC.

The genes are TRBV5-1 and TRBJ1-2; D is possibly TRBD1 (5 bases). The V and J ends lost 8 bases and 1 base respectively, with 18 bases between them. Germline CDR1 is SGHRS and CDR2 is YFSETQ. This CDR3 has 15 amino acids. In nucleotides, the CDR3 is TGCGCCAGTTTCGCGGGCGTGGGACTTAACTATGGCTACACCTTC. This gives the protein CASFAGVGLNYGYTF. The whole variable domain, filled in from reference TRBV5-1 and TRBJ1-2, reads KAGVTQTPRYLIKTRGQQVTLSCSPISGHRSVSWYQQTPGQGLQFLFEYFSETQRNKGNFPGRFSGRQFSNSRSEMNVSTLELGDSALYLCASFAGVGLNYGYTFGSGTRLTVV.

The rearrangement links TRBV7-2 to TRBJ1-2; D is uncertain. The CDR3 runs to 16 residues. Trimming removed 1 base from V and 3 bases from J, with 15 bases in between. Germline V CDR1 and CDR2: SGHTA, FQGNSA. CDR3 in amino acids: CASSLEGGLGYYGYTF. CDR3 sequence (DNA): TGTGCCAGCAGCTTAGAGGGAGGGTTGGGTTACTATGGCTACACCTTC.

The V and J genes are TRBV6-4 and TRBJ2-3, with 9 bases fitting TRBD2. In germline, CDR1 is MRHNA, CDR2 SNTAGT. CDR3 size: 16 residues. The J segment lost 7 bases and the V segment lost 0 bases, leaving 8 bases of the junction unmatched. In nucleotides, the CDR3 is TGTGCCAGCAGTGACTCGGGCGGGGGGGCCCATAATACGCAGTATTTT. Translating gives CASSDSGGGAHNTQYF.

This sequence joins TRBV19 and TRBJ2-1, with 14 bases aligning to TRBD2. Trimming at V came to 5 bases and at J to 7 bases, leaving 7 bases not matched to a gene. CDR3 length: 16 residues. CDR1 is LNHDA, CDR2 SQIVND, per germline (reference sequence). Here the CDR3 DNA reads TGTGCCAGTAGTCCCCGACTAGCGGGGGGGAGAAATGAGCAGTTCTTC. As protein: CASSPRLAGGRNEQFF.

The chain employs TRBV5-1 and TRBJ2-1, with unresolved D. The ends were cut back, 2 bases at V and 3 bases at J, with 9 bases in the middle. Germline lookup yields CDR1 SGHRS and CDR2 YFSETQ. This CDR3 comprises 14 residues. The CDR3 loop is CASSLDGFYNEQFF. CDR3 sequence (DNA): TGCGCCAGCAGCTTAGACGGGTTCTACAATGAGCAGTTCTTC.

The V and J genes are TRBV27 and TRBJ2-7; 7 nucleotides align to TRBD1. Germline assignment: CDR1 MNHEY and CDR2 SMNVEV (reference sequence). The CDR3 runs 16 residues. The V and J ends lost 2 bases and 1 base, in that order; junction bases with no gene match: 8. CDR3 sequence (DNA): TGTGCCAGCAGTTTACGAGGGACAGACCGTTCCTACGAGCAGTACTTC. Translated, it gives CASSLRGTDRSYEQYF.

This clone has only a few counts. A junction boundary mismatches the germline segment, possibly from a read error. The chain joins TRBV19 to TRBJ1-6; possible D gene TRBD1, 5 bases. Per germline, CDR1 LNHDA and CDR2 SQIVND (reference sequence). The CDR3 length is 15 residues. The CDR3 sequence: CASTILGGRNSPLHF. CDR3 nucleotide sequence: TGTGCCAGTACTATACTCGGGGGACGGAATTCACCCCTCCACTTT.

The genes are TRBV10-2 and TRBJ2-7; D not certain. The CDR3 is made up of 13 amino acids. Germline CDR1 is WSHSY and CDR2 is SAAADI. The V gene lost 1 base and the J gene lost 2 bases, with 6 bases spanning the gap. The CDR3 DNA is TGCGCCAGCAGTGAGTACAGTACCTACGAGCAGTACTTC. It yields the protein CASSEYSTYEQYF.

This chain uses TRBV19 with TRBJ2-3, with 8 positions matching TRBD1. V was clipped by 6 bases and J by 4 bases; unmatched bases: 6. The V gene's germline CDR1 is LNHDA and CDR2 SQIVND (reference sequence). The CDR3 has 14 residues. The CDR3 is CASRRQGFADTQYF. Written as DNA, the CDR3 is TGTGCCAGTAGAAGACAGGGGTTCGCAGATACGCAGTATTTT.

The rearrangement links TRBV11-3 to TRBJ1-4; 8 bases map to TRBD1. The CDR3 extends over 15 amino acids. The germline V gene encodes CDR1 SGHNT and CDR2 YENEEA. The ends lost 5 bases at V and 4 bases at J; junction bases unmatched: 6. In DNA form, the CDR3 reads TGTGCCAGCAGCCCTACAGGGGGTTATAATGAAAAACTGTTTTTT. This encodes CASSPTGGYNEKLFF.

In its sample, this clone was seen a few times. The V gene is TRBV27, the J gene TRBJ1-1; no reliable D call. Deletions cut 8 bases from V and 2 bases from J, with 12 bases between. Per germline, CDR1 MNHEY and CDR2 SMNVEV (reference sequence). This CDR3 contains 13 residues. For the CDR3, the DNA is TGTGCCAGCCTTGGACGGGGAAACACTGAAGCTTTCTTT. Translating gives CASLGRGNTEAFF.

The V call is TRBV19, the J call TRBJ2-6, with 8 bases lining up with TRBD1. V was pared by 3 bases and J by 2 bases, with 0 bases of the junction left unmatched. The CDR3 length is 15 residues. Germline-derived CDR1 and CDR2 are LNHDA and SQIVND (reference sequence). CDR3 nucleotide sequence: TGTGCCAGTAGTATGACAGGGGCTGGGGCCAACGTCCTGACTTTC. It is translated as CASSMTGAGANVLTF.

The chain couples TRBV15 to TRBJ2-7; 9 bases line up with TRBD2. The CDR3 is 19 residues long. Germline assignment: CDR1 LNHNV and CDR2 YYDKDF (reference sequence). V lost 0 bases, J lost 0 bases, and 12 bases stayed unmatched. CDR3 amino acids: CATSRDIAGERASSYEQYF. The CDR3 bases are TGTGCCACCAGCAGAGATATAGCGGGAGAACGCGCCAGCTCCTACGAGCAGTACTTC.

The gene calls are TRBV30 and TRBJ1-4; D might be TRBD1 (5 bases). The CDR3 is 16 residues long. Germline CDR1 reads GTSNPN; CDR2 reads SVGIG (reference sequence). The ends were cut back, 0 bases at V and 7 bases at J, with 18 bases in the middle. CDR3 DNA sequence: TGTGCCTGGAGTGTAGTTGGAGGGGCGCGGATTGAAAAACTGTTTTTT. Its protein product is CAWSVVGGARIEKLFF.

The chain carries TRBV7-2 and TRBJ1-1, with no clear D. The CDR3 is 14 amino acids. V was clipped by 1 base and J by 4 bases, with 10 bases between them. Germline CDR1 is SGHTA and CDR2 is FQGNSA. This chain's CDR3 is CASSLGRGSTEAFF. CDR3 nucleotide sequence: TGTGCCAGCAGCTTAGGGCGAGGGTCCACTGAAGCTTTCTTT.

This chain links TRBV29-1 with TRBJ2-1; D may be TRBD1 (5 bases). The CDR3 runs 11 residues. Germline V gives CDR1 SQVTM, CDR2 ANQGSEA. The V and J ends lost 7 bases and 9 bases respectively, with 13 bases between them. The CDR3 nucleotides read TGCAGCGACCACAGGATGGGTGAGCAGTTCTTC. It yields the protein CSDHRMGEQFF.

V gene TRBV30 combines with J gene TRBJ1-1, with 7 bases that match TRBD1. Germline V lookup: CDR1 GTSNPN, CDR2 SVGIG (reference sequence). The CDR3 has 13 residues. J gave up 5 bases and V 5 bases, and 8 bases lay outside the gene matches. CDR3 nucleotides: TGTGCCTGGGGTAGGGGGCGGGTGACTGAAGCTTTCTTT. Encoded protein: CAWGRGRVTEAFF.

V and J are TRBV5-1 and TRBJ2-2, with D possibly TRBD2 on 6 matching bases. V was clipped by 3 bases and J by 5 bases, with 11 bases between them. Germline-derived CDR1 and CDR2 are SGHRS and YFSETQ. The CDR3 has 14 residues. The CDR3 bases are TGCGCCAGCAGCTCGATGGAGGGGACCGGGGAGCTGTTTTTT. Amino acid sequence: CASSSMEGTGELFF.

CDR3 nucleotide sequence: TGTGCCAGCAGCCGTGGACTGTACAATGAGCAGTTCTTC. Protein: CASSRGLYNEQFF. The chain employs TRBV7-6 and TRBJ2-1; a possible D gene is TRBD2 (5 bases). V lost 5 bases, J lost 4 bases, and 9 bases lay in between. Germline CDR1 reads SGHVS; CDR2 reads FNYEAQ. The length of the CDR3 is 13 residues. The full variable domain, its missing parts supplied by reference TRBV7-6 and TRBJ2-1, is GAGVSQSPRYKVTKRGQDVALRCDPISGHVSLYWYRQALGQGPEFLTYFNYEAQQDKSGLPNDRFSAERPEGSISTLTIQRTEQRDSAMYRCASSRGLYNEQFFGPGTRLTVL.

The gene calls are TRBV15 and TRBJ1-2; D is perhaps TRBD1 (6 bases). V lost 5 bases and J 4 bases, leaving 17 bases between the germline ends. The CDR3 contains 15 residues. Germline V gene lookup returns CDR1 LNHNV and CDR2 YYDKDF (reference sequence). The CDR3 DNA is TGTGCCACCAGCCCAAGGGGGGAGGGTGTCTATGGCTACACCTTC. Translating gives CATSPRGEGVYGYTF.

The chain links TRBV29-1 to TRBJ1-1, with D possibly TRBD1 on 5 matching bases. Germline V gene lookup returns CDR1 SQVTM and CDR2 ANQGSEA. V lost 5 bases and J lost 0, with 7 bases in between. The CDR3 extends over 12 amino acids. Here the CDR3 reads CSVQGMNTEAFF. CDR3 DNA sequence: TGCAGCGTTCAGGGCATGAACACTGAAGCTTTCTTT.

This clone was found once. The chain carries TRBV29-1 and TRBJ2-5; D is ambiguous. CDR1 is SQVTM and CDR2 is ANQGSEA in the germline V gene. V was shortened by 3 bases and J by 2 bases, with 13 bases between the two germline ends. There are 14 residues in the CDR3. The CDR3 DNA reads as TGCAGCGTTGATGGGCAGGTCAAACAAGAGACCCAGTACTTC. As protein: CSVDGQVKQETQYF.

The sample holds a few counts of this clone. The chain uses TRBV9 and TRBJ2-6, with D unresolved. V was cut by 0 bases and J by 0 bases, with 13 bases left in between. CDR1 is SGDLS, CDR2 YYNGEE, per germline. This CDR3 contains 18 residues. The CDR3 loop reads CASSVATVMSSGANVLTF. The CDR3 DNA follows: TGTGCCAGCAGCGTAGCTACAGTTATGAGCTCTGGGGCCAACGTCCTGACTTTC.

J is TRBJ2-5 and V is TRBV5-4; maybe TRBD2 (7 bases). Germline lookup yields CDR1 SGHNT and CDR2 YYREEE (reference sequence). The V end was cut by 0 bases, the J end by 5 bases, with 11 bases between. The CDR3 runs to 14 residues. CDR3 nucleotides: TGTGCCAGCAGCTTGGCCGGGGGGCGGGAGACCCAGTACTTC. This translates into CASSLAGGRETQYF.

The chain has TRBV5-1 and TRBJ2-2; tentative D call: TRBD1 (6 bases). Trimming took 2 bases from V and 6 from J, leaving 11 bases between them. CDR1 and CDR2 (germline): SGHRS, YFSETQ. CDR3 length: 14 residues. DNA for the CDR3: TGCGCCAGCAGCTTCGCACAGGGAGCCGGGGAGCTGTTTTTT. This gives the protein CASSFAQGAGELFF.

This clone occurred a few times. This chain connects TRBV2 to TRBJ2-7; 7 bases fit TRBD1. CDR1 is SNHLY, CDR2 FYNNEI, per germline. V trimming: 3 bases; J trimming: 5 bases; junction bases outside the gene matches: 10. CDR3 length: 15 amino acids. The chain's CDR3 is CASSDPIQGTDEQYF. As DNA, the CDR3 is TGTGCCAGCAGTGACCCTATCCAGGGGACAGACGAGCAGTACTTC.